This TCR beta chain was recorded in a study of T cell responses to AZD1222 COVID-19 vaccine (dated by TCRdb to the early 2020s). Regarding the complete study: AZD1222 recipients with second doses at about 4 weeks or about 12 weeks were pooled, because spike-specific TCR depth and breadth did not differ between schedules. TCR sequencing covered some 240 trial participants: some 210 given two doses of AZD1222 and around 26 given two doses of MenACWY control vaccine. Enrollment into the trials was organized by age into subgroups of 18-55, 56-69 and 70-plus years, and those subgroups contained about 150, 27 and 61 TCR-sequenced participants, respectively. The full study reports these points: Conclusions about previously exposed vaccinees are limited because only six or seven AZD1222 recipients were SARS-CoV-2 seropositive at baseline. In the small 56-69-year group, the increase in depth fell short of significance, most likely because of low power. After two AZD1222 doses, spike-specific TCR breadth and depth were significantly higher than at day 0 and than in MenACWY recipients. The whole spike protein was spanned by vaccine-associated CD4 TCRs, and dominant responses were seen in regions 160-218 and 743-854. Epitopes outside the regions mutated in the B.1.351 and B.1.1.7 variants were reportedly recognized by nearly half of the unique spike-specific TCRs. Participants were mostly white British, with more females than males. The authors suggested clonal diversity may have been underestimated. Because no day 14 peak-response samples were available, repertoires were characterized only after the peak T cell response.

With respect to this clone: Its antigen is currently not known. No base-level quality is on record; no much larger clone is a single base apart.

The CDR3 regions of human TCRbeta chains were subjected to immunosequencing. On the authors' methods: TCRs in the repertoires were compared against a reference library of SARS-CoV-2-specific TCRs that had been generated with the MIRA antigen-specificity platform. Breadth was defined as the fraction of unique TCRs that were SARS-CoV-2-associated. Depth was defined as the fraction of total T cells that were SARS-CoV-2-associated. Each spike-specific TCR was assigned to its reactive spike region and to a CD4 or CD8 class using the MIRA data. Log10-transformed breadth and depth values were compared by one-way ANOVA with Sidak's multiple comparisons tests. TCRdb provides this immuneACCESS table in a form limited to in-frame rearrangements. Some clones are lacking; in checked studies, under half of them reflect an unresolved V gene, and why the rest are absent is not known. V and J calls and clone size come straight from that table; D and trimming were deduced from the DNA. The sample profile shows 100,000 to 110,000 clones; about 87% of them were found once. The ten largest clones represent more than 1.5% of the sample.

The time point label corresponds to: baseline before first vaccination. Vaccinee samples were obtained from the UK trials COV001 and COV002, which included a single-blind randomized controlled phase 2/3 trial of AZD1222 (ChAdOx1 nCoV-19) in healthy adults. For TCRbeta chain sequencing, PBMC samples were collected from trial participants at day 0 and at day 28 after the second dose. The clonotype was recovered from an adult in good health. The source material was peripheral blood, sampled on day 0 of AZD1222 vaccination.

The DNA sequence follows: TGTGCCACCAGCAGAGAGGCGGGAGCCCCCTACAATGAGCAGTTCTTC. Its translation is CATSREAGAPYNEQFF. Recombination linked TRBV15 to TRBJ2-1, with 7 bases in between that match TRBD2. Spanning cysteine to phenylalanine, the CDR3 consists of 16 amino acids. The sequence is cut down to CDR3 DNA, 48 bases in frame from base 1. V and J are trimmed by 0 bases and 2 bases, and the gene matches miss 4 bases of the junction. For CDR1 and CDR2, the germline V gene (reference sequence) lists LNHNV and YYDKDF.